A selection of T cell receptor beta chains follows, all from one sample in a study of OX40 agonist ivuxolimab in advanced cancers. The table came from immunoSEQ multiplex PCR; TCRdb's copy has only in-frame clones and leaves some out. The table includes approximately 71,000 clones, roughly 89% detected once. The specimen comprised CD4+ or CD8+ T cells sorted from blood, sampled in a trial of the OX40 agonist ivuxolimab. Every receptor here comes from an adult with an advanced solid tumor such as melanoma, head and neck, liver or kidney cancer. Both conserved end residues are part of each CDR3. A D gene is named only where the DNA matches it firmly. Size is stated for part of the rows, as once, few or many counts, or as a class when the clone is expanded.

v_gene: TRBV7-2
j_gene: TRBJ2-3
abundance: NA
d_gene: NA
CDR3nt: TGTGCCAGCAGCTTGGCCGTAAGCACAGATACGCAGTATTTT
CDR3aa: CASSLAVSTDTQYF

v_gene: TRBV28
j_gene: TRBJ1-2
abundance: once
d_gene: TRBD1
CDR3nt: TGTGCCAGCAGTTCCCCTCCCACAGGGGGCTATGGCTACACCTTC
CDR3aa: CASSSPPTGGYGYTF

v_gene: TRBV18
j_gene: TRBJ2-7
abundance: NA
d_gene: TRBD2
CDR3nt: TGTGCCAGCTCGGCTGGACTAGCGGAATCCTACGAGCAGTACTTC
CDR3aa: CASSAGLAESYEQYF

v_gene: TRBV7-3
j_gene: TRBJ2-1
abundance: few
d_gene: TRBD1
CDR3nt: TGTGCCAGCAGCTTTGTGGGGACAGGGAGGGATGAGCAGTTCTTC
CDR3aa: CASSFVGTGRDEQFF

v_gene: TRBV5-1
j_gene: TRBJ1-4
abundance: once
d_gene: TRBD1
CDR3nt: TGCGCCAGCAGACCAAGACAGGGACGGTCGACTAATGAAAAACTGTTTTTT
CDR3aa: CASRPRQGRSTNEKLFF

v_gene: TRBV29-1
j_gene: TRBJ2-1
abundance: NA
d_gene: NA
CDR3nt: TGCAGCGTTGGTTCTCCTAGCTCCTACAATGAGCAGTTCTTC
CDR3aa: CSVGSPSSYNEQFF

v_gene: TRBV5-1
j_gene: TRBJ2-7
abundance: NA
d_gene: TRBD2
CDR3nt: TGCGCCAGCAGCTTGGGTAGCGGGGAAAGCGAGCAGTACTTC
CDR3aa: CASSLGSGESEQYF

v_gene: TRBV7-9
j_gene: TRBJ2-3
abundance: NA
d_gene: TRBD2
CDR3nt: TGTGCCAGCAGCTTCACAACCGCGGGGGGCACAGATACGCAGTATTTT
CDR3aa: CASSFTTAGGTDTQYF

v_gene: TRBV27
j_gene: TRBJ2-5
abundance: NA
d_gene: TRBD2
CDR3nt: TGTGCCAGCAGCTCCTGGACCGATCGGGGAGGGGAGACCCAGTACTTC
CDR3aa: CASSSWTDRGGETQYF

v_gene: TRBV7-2
j_gene: TRBJ1-3
abundance: NA
d_gene: NA
CDR3nt: TGTGCCAGCAGCATTGGAGGCCAAGGAAACACCATATATTTT
CDR3aa: CASSIGGQGNTIYF

v_gene: TRBV28
j_gene: TRBJ1-2
abundance: NA
d_gene: TRBD1
CDR3nt: TGTGCCAGCAGCCCCCGGGACAGGGGGCGAGGCACCTTC
CDR3aa: CASSPRDRGRGTF

v_gene: TRBV7-9
j_gene: TRBJ2-7
abundance: NA
d_gene: TRBD1
CDR3nt: TGTGCCAGCAGCCCAACCCCAGGGGGAAGCTCCTACGAGCAGTACTTC
CDR3aa: CASSPTPGGSSYEQYF

v_gene: TRBV15
j_gene: TRBJ1-4
abundance: NA
d_gene: NA
CDR3nt: TGTGCCACCAGCAGAGTACAGCTCCTTAATGAAAAACTGTTTTTT
CDR3aa: CATSRVQLLNEKLFF

v_gene: TRBV7-9
j_gene: TRBJ2-7
abundance: NA
d_gene: NA
CDR3nt: TGTGCCAGCAGCATCCCCCACAGGGAGCAGAGCTCCTACGAGCAGTACTTC
CDR3aa: CASSIPHREQSSYEQYF

v_gene: TRBV18
j_gene: TRBJ1-1
abundance: NA
d_gene: TRBD1
CDR3nt: TGTGCCAGCTCCCCAACAGGGGGCACTGAAGCTTTCTTT
CDR3aa: CASSPTGGTEAFF

v_gene: TRBV5-4
j_gene: TRBJ2-5
abundance: NA
d_gene: NA
CDR3nt: TGTGCCAGCAGCCGGAGGGGGTCCAGGGAGCGGGAGACCCAGTACTTC
CDR3aa: CASSRRGSRERETQYF

v_gene: TRBV29-1
j_gene: TRBJ2-5
abundance: once
d_gene: TRBD1
CDR3nt: TGCAGCGGAAACAGGGGGCCGACCCAGTACTTC
CDR3aa: CSGNRGPTQYF

v_gene: TRBV7-9
j_gene: TRBJ1-5
abundance: NA
d_gene: NA
CDR3nt: TGTGCCAGCAGCTCTGGGGCCCAGGGACCCAATCAGCCCCAGCATTTT
CDR3aa: CASSSGAQGPNQPQHF

v_gene: TRBV18
j_gene: TRBJ2-5
abundance: NA
d_gene: NA
CDR3nt: TGTGCCAGCTCACCAGAACTCCAAGAGACCCAGTACTTC
CDR3aa: CASSPELQETQYF

v_gene: TRBV28
j_gene: TRBJ2-2
abundance: NA
d_gene: TRBD1
CDR3nt: TGTGCCAGCACCCGAGGGACAGGGGGAACCGGGGAGCTGTTTTTT
CDR3aa: CASTRGTGGTGELFF

v_gene: TRBV27
j_gene: TRBJ2-7
abundance: NA
d_gene: NA
CDR3nt: TGTGCCAGCAGTCGCTCGGTGGGGTTCTCCTACGAGCAGTACTTC
CDR3aa: CASSRSVGFSYEQYF

v_gene: TRBV18
j_gene: TRBJ2-7
abundance: NA
d_gene: NA
CDR3nt: TGTGCCAGCTCACCAACGACAGTTTACGAGCAGTACTTC
CDR3aa: CASSPTTVYEQYF

v_gene: TRBV5-4
j_gene: TRBJ2-3
abundance: NA
d_gene: NA
CDR3nt: TGTGCCAGCAGCTTGGTAGGGGCCACAGATACGCAGTATTTT
CDR3aa: CASSLVGATDTQYF

v_gene: TRBV2
j_gene: TRBJ1-6
abundance: few
d_gene: TRBD1
CDR3nt: TGTGCCAGCAGTGAGTGGACAGGGAAAGGTTCACCCCTCCACTTT
CDR3aa: CASSEWTGKGSPLHF

v_gene: TRBV28
j_gene: TRBJ1-4
abundance: NA
d_gene: TRBD1
CDR3nt: TGTGCCGTATGGACAGGGGGCGTTGAAAAACTGTTTTTT
CDR3aa: CAVWTGGVEKLFF

v_gene: TRBV4-1
j_gene: TRBJ2-7
abundance: NA
d_gene: NA
CDR3nt: TGCGCCAGCAGCCGCGGGACGGAGCAGTACTTC
CDR3aa: CASSRGTEQYF

v_gene: TRBV9
j_gene: TRBJ2-4
abundance: NA
d_gene: NA
CDR3nt: TGTGCCAGCAGCGTAGGGCCGGGGAACATTCAGTACTTC
CDR3aa: CASSVGPGNIQYF

v_gene: TRBV21-1
j_gene: TRBJ1-2
abundance: NA
d_gene: NA
CDR3nt: TGTGCCAGCAGCAAAGCAAGGGGCGTGAGTAACTATGGCTACACCTTC
CDR3aa: CASSKARGVSNYGYTF

v_gene: TRBV4-2
j_gene: TRBJ2-3
abundance: NA
d_gene: TRBD2
CDR3nt: TGTGCCAGCAGCCCCCGATCCCCTAGCGGGAGCACAGATACGCAGTATTTT
CDR3aa: CASSPRSPSGSTDTQYF

v_gene: TRBV10-3
j_gene: TRBJ1-1
abundance: NA
d_gene: NA
CDR3nt: TGTGCCATCAGTGAGGAGGAGGGGGAGACTGAAGCTTTCTTT
CDR3aa: CAISEEEGETEAFF

v_gene: TRBV9
j_gene: TRBJ2-2
abundance: NA
d_gene: NA
CDR3nt: TGTGCCAGCAGCGTGGGGGGAGAGACCGGGGAGCTGTTTTTT
CDR3aa: CASSVGGETGELFF

v_gene: TRBV9
j_gene: TRBJ2-2
abundance: NA
d_gene: NA
CDR3nt: TGTGCCAGCAGCGTAGGGACCGTGAACACCGGGGAGCTGTTTTTT
CDR3aa: CASSVGTVNTGELFF

v_gene: TRBV10-3
j_gene: TRBJ1-1
abundance: NA
d_gene: TRBD1
CDR3nt: TGTGCCATCAGTTACGACAGGGGGAACACTGAAGCTTTCTTT
CDR3aa: CAISYDRGNTEAFF

v_gene: TRBV7-3
j_gene: TRBJ2-7
abundance: NA
d_gene: TRBD2
CDR3nt: TGTGCCAGCAGCCCTAAACTAGCGGGACGTCTCTACGAGCAGTACTTC
CDR3aa: CASSPKLAGRLYEQYF

v_gene: TRBV9
j_gene: TRBJ2-1
abundance: NA
d_gene: NA
CDR3nt: TGTGCCAGCGGGCTAGCAGCGGGTGAGCAGTTCTTC
CDR3aa: CASGLAAGEQFF

v_gene: TRBV5-6
j_gene: TRBJ2-7
abundance: NA
d_gene: TRBD2
CDR3nt: TGTGCCAGCAGCCTCCCCCCGGCCGGACTAGCGGGAGTCTACGAGCAGTACTTC
CDR3aa: CASSLPPAGLAGVYEQYF

v_gene: TRBV5-1
j_gene: TRBJ1-6
abundance: NA
d_gene: NA
CDR3nt: TGCGCCAGCAGATTGACAGGATGGAATTCACCCCTCCACTTT
CDR3aa: CASRLTGWNSPLHF

v_gene: TRBV7-9
j_gene: TRBJ1-4
abundance: NA
d_gene: TRBD1
CDR3nt: TGTGCCAGCAGCCCCCACTCCGGGACAGGGCGGGAAAAACTGTTTTTT
CDR3aa: CASSPHSGTGREKLFF

v_gene: TRBV15
j_gene: TRBJ2-7
abundance: NA
d_gene: NA
CDR3nt: TGTGCCACCAGCAGAGTGGGGAGGGACAGGTCCTACGAGCAGTACTTC
CDR3aa: CATSRVGRDRSYEQYF

v_gene: TRBV9
j_gene: TRBJ1-2
abundance: NA
d_gene: NA
CDR3nt: TGTGCCAGCAGCCCCTGGACAGATTGGAACTATGGCTACACCTTC
CDR3aa: CASSPWTDWNYGYTF

v_gene: TRBV5-4
j_gene: TRBJ2-2
abundance: few
d_gene: NA
CDR3nt: TGTGCCGGCGTTAGGCGGGACACCGGGGAGCTGTTTTTT
CDR3aa: CAGVRRDTGELFF

v_gene: TRBV25-1
j_gene: TRBJ2-1
abundance: NA
d_gene: NA
CDR3nt: TGTGCCAGCAGTGAATTGACCCCCCAACAAGAGCAGTTCTTC
CDR3aa: CASSELTPQQEQFF

v_gene: TRBV29-1
j_gene: TRBJ2-1
abundance: once
d_gene: TRBD2
CDR3nt: TGCAGCGTTGACGGGCGGGAGATCGGTGAGCAGTTCTTC
CDR3aa: CSVDGREIGEQFF

v_gene: TRBV9
j_gene: TRBJ1-6
abundance: few
d_gene: NA
CDR3nt: TGTGCCAGCAGCCCTAGGGGGAATTCACCCCTCCACTTT
CDR3aa: CASSPRGNSPLHF

v_gene: TRBV28
j_gene: TRBJ2-7
abundance: once
d_gene: TRBD2
CDR3nt: TGTGCCAGCAGTCCATCGATAGGACTAGCGTACGAGCAGTACTTC
CDR3aa: CASSPSIGLAYEQYF

v_gene: TRBV5-5
j_gene: TRBJ2-5
abundance: NA
d_gene: NA
CDR3nt: TGTGCCAGCAGCCTCCAAGAGACCCAGTACTTC
CDR3aa: CASSLQETQYF

v_gene: TRBV5-5
j_gene: TRBJ1-1
abundance: NA
d_gene: NA
CDR3nt: TGTGCCAGCAGCTCGAAGGTGTGGACACCTAACACTGAAGCTTTCTTT
CDR3aa: CASSSKVWTPNTEAFF

v_gene: TRBV30
j_gene: TRBJ1-3
abundance: once
d_gene: TRBD1
CDR3nt: TGTGCCTGGAGCCCCGACAGGGAAGCCACCATATATTTT
CDR3aa: CAWSPDREATIYF

v_gene: TRBV11-2
j_gene: TRBJ2-7
abundance: NA
d_gene: TRBD1
CDR3nt: TGTGCCAGCAGCTTACTCGGACAGGGCTCCTACGAGCAGTACTTC
CDR3aa: CASSLLGQGSYEQYF

v_gene: TRBV11-2
j_gene: TRBJ2-3
abundance: once
d_gene: NA
CDR3nt: TGTGCCAGCAGATCCGGGGGACGGAGCACAGATACGCAGTATTTT
CDR3aa: CASRSGGRSTDTQYF

v_gene: TRBV19
j_gene: TRBJ2-3
abundance: NA
d_gene: NA
CDR3nt: TGTGCCAGTCAACAGGCGCAAAGCACAGATACGCAGTATTTT
CDR3aa: CASQQAQSTDTQYF

v_gene: TRBV6-5
j_gene: TRBJ1-2
abundance: NA
d_gene: NA
CDR3nt: TGTGCCAGCAGTTACGGGGCAAAGGAAGGCTACACCTTC
CDR3aa: CASSYGAKEGYTF